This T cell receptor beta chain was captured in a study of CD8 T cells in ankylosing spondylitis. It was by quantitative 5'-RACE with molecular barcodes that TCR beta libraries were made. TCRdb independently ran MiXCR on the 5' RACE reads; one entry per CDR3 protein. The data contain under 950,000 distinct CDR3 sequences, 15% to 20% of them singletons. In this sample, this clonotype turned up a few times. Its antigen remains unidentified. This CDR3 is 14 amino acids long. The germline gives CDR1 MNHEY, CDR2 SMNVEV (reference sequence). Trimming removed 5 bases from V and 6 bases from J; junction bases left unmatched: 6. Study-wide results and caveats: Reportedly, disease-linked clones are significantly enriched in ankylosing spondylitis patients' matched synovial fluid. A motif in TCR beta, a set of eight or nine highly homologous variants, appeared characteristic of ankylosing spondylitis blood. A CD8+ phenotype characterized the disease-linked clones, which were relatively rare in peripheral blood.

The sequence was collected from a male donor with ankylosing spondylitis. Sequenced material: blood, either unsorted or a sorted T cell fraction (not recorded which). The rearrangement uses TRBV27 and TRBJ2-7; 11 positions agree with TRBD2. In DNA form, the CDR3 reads TGTGCCAGCAGTGTTAGCGGGGGGGCCGGCGAGCAGTACTTC. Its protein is CASSVSGGAGEQYF.